This TCR beta chain came from a study of blood T cell repertoires in COVID-19. This CDR3 is 15 amino acids long. Looked up from germline, CDR1 is SGHRS and CDR2 is YFSETQ. The ends lost 4 bases at V and 4 bases at J; junction bases unmatched: 7. The method was immunoSEQ multiplex PCR; TCRdb's version includes in-frame clones alone and lacks a portion of them. In the table there are about 120,000 clones, approximately 91% of which are singletons. This clone was seen just once. Sequenced: peripheral blood. This clonotype originated in a woman aged 80 or over with acute or convalescent COVID-19. V and J are TRBV5-1 and TRBJ1-3; 8 bases align to TRBD1. The CDR3 nucleotides are TGCGCCAGCAGCCTAGGGACAGGAGGCGGAAACACCATATATTTT. It is translated as CASSLGTGGGNTIYF.